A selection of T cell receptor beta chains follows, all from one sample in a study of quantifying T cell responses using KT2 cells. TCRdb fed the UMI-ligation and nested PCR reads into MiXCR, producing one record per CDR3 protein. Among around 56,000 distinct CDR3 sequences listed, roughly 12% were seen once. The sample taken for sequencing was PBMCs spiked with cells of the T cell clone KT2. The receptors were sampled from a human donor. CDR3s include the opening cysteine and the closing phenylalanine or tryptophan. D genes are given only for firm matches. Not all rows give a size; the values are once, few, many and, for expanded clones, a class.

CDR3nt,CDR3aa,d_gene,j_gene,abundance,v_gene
TGTGCCAGCAGTGAAATCAGGACAGGGCGAGGGGTCTACGAGCAGTACTTC,CASSEIRTGRGVYEQYF,TRBD1,TRBJ2-7,NA,TRBV6-1
TGTGCCAGCAGCCAAGATCCTTCGCTTCCCCCAGGACCTGCTAACTATGGCTACACCTTC,CASSQDPSLPPGPANYGYTF,NA,TRBJ1-2,few,TRBV14
TGCAGTGCTAGTGGCCTTCAGCCGCAGTACTTC,CSASGLQPQYF,NA,TRBJ2-7,few,TRBV20-1
TGTGCCAGCAGCCAAGCCGTAAAGGGGGGGAAGAACACCGGGGAGCTGTTTTTT,CASSQAVKGGKNTGELFF,NA,TRBJ2-2,NA,TRBV3-1
TGTGCCAGCAGTTCTATTTACAGGGCTACCTATGGCTACACCTTC,CASSSIYRATYGYTF,NA,TRBJ1-2,NA,TRBV12-3/TRBV12-4
TGTGCCAGCAGCTTAGCGATGGGGAGAAACACCATATATTTT,CASSLAMGRNTIYF,NA,TRBJ1-3,few,TRBV7-9
TGTACCAGCAGTGAACGGGCCAGGGGGCTTGGCTACACCTTC,CTSSERARGLGYTF,TRBD1,TRBJ1-2,NA,TRBV2
TGTGCCAGCAGCTGGGGACAGCTAGCTTCACCCCTCCACTTT,CASSWGQLASPLHF,TRBD1,TRBJ1-6,many,TRBV7-2
TGCGCCAGCAGCTCGGTAGCGGGAGGGACATACAATGAGCAGTTCTTC,CASSSVAGGTYNEQFF,TRBD2,TRBJ2-1,NA,TRBV5-1
TGTGCCAGCAGCCGAACAGGGAGTAATTCACCCCTCCACTTT,CASSRTGSNSPLHF,NA,TRBJ1-6,NA,TRBV3-1
TGTGCCAGCAGCGGTCAGCCGGACTCTTACACAGATACGCAGTATTTT,CASSGQPDSYTDTQYF,NA,TRBJ2-3,many,TRBV7-8
TGTGCCAGCATGACAGGCTATAGCAATCAGCCCCAGCATTTT,CASMTGYSNQPQHF,NA,TRBJ1-5,NA,TRBV6-1
TGTGCCAGCAGCTTAGGTGGCAGCGTAAATGAGCAGTTCTTC,CASSLGGSVNEQFF,NA,TRBJ2-1,NA,TRBV11-1
TGTGCCAGCAGTTTAACCAGCTCTGGGGCCAACGTCCTGACTTTC,CASSLTSSGANVLTF,NA,TRBJ2-6,few,TRBV28
TGCAGCGTTGATTCGGTCGTAGGGCGGGATTATACAGATACGCAGTATTTT,CSVDSVVGRDYTDTQYF,NA,TRBJ2-3,many,TRBV29-1
TGTGCCAGCATAAGGACAGGGGCCGAAGAGACCCAGTACTTC,CASIRTGAEETQYF,TRBD1,TRBJ2-5,many,TRBV6-6
TGTGCCAGCAGTGAAGTCCGACAGGGGAGAGAAAAACTGTTTTTT,CASSEVRQGREKLFF,TRBD1,TRBJ1-4,NA,TRBV2
TGTGCCAGCAGCGTAGCTGAGAAGGGGAGCTACAATGAGCAGTTCTTC,CASSVAEKGSYNEQFF,NA,TRBJ2-1,few,TRBV9
TGTGCCATCGCCTCCGGACGGCAATATGAGGATACGCAGTATTTT,CAIASGRQYEDTQYF,NA,TRBJ2-3,NA,TRBV10-3